What follows is one TCR beta chain and its context. In the original processing: Amplification of reference gene primers provided the estimated nucleated cell counts. The data were produced by immunoSEQ multiplex PCR, yet TCRdb's version contains in-frame clones alone and is incomplete. That table gives V, J and clone size, and the DNA gave D and trimming. This sample yields around 120,000 clones, of which 75% to 95% are seen a single time; 1.8% belongs to the top ten. The CDR3 totals 13 residues. V was pared by 1 base and J by 8 bases, with 4 bases of the junction left unmatched. In germline, CDR1 is SGHDT, CDR2 YYEEEE. The entry originates in a study of blood T cell repertoires in COVID-19. Study information: Sources were T cells, B-cell-depleted T cells, or PBMCs; the material itself was cDNA or gDNA.

The sequence was collected from a human donor with active COVID-19. The donor label of this sample is uncertain. The sequenced sample was peripheral blood. The chain carries TRBV5-6 and TRBJ1-2; 8 positions match TRBD1. This CDR3 is CASSLTGGVGYTF. The CDR3 region has the DNA TGTGCCAGCAGCTTGACAGGGGGTGTGGGCTACACCTTC.